The source of this T cell receptor (beta chain) is a study of T cells in Graves' hyperthyroidism and ophthalmopathy. Study-wide context: Sampling of peripheral blood happened at initial diagnosis, prior to any treatment.

In its sample, this clonotype was seen many times. Its target is unknown. What was amplified from RNA transcripts were TCR beta CDR3 regions. Using the HTBI primer set, a first-round RT-PCR was run on the TCR CDR3. One entry per CDR3 protein results from TCRdb running MiXCR on the multiplex PCR reads. In the table there are roughly 510,000 distinct CDR3 sequences, around 21% of which are singletons. General study points: Also found in blood were most expanded thyroid clonotypes above 0.001.

This CDR3 spans 11 amino acids. The V end was cut by 5 bases, the J end by 11 bases, with 12 bases between. The germline CDR1 and CDR2 sequences are MNHEY and SVGAGI. The TCR sequence derives from a man aged 18 to 30 with Graves' hyperthyroidism. The chain combines TRBV6-5 with TRBJ1-1; a possible D gene is TRBD1 (6 bases). The sample was blood. The CDR3 protein is CASSNRDLAFF. The CDR3 DNA reads as TGTGCCAGCAGTAACAGGGATCTGGCTTTCTTT.